This paragraph covers one T cell receptor (beta chain) sequence. No antigen is known for it. Libraries were prepared by immunoSEQ multiplex PCR; TCRdb keeps only in-frame clonotypes and omits some of them. The sample holds about 120,000 clones; 90% to 95% are singletons and the top ten take 1% to 1.5%. This CDR3 contains 13 residues. Germline V gene data show CDR1 as WNHNN and CDR2 as SYGVQD (reference sequence). V was cut by 6 bases and J by 1 base, with 7 bases left in between. This sample was taken from a study of graft-versus-host responses after intestinal transplantation. Study-wide results and caveats: Early post-transplant HvG declines tracked with peak circulating GvH clone levels.

This material consisted of unstimulated CD8+ T cells sorted from spleen or lymph node cells, taken before transplant. This TCR was sampled from a human donor who was the organ donor for an intestinal transplant. The gene calls are TRBV10-1 and TRBJ2-4; weak D call: TRBD2 (5 bases). The CDR3 DNA reads TGCGCCAGCAGGGGGAGTGCCAAAAACATTCAGTACTTC. This translates into CASRGSAKNIQYF.